The rows below give T cell receptor beta chains drawn from one sample of a study of CD4+ T cells in melanoma. Assay used: immunoSEQ multiplex PCR; TCRdb lists only in-frame clones, some missing. The table records 110,000 to 150,000 clones, 80% to 95% of them present only once. The receptor source for this set is a human donor with melanoma. Both conserved end residues are part of each CDR3. A D gene is named only where the DNA matches it firmly. For some rows the clone size is stated as once, few or many, or as a class when expanded; others skip it.

j_gene | d_gene | v_gene | abundance | CDR3aa | CDR3nt
TRBJ2-3 | - | TRBV6-4 | - | CASSVPVRGAVTDTQYF | TGTGCCAGCAGTGTCCCCGTGAGAGGGGCCGTCACAGATACGCAGTATTTT
TRBJ2-7 | - | TRBV6-6 | - | CASSRKIDLYEQYF | TGTGCCAGCAGTCGGAAAATCGACCTGTACGAGCAGTACTTC
TRBJ1-6 | - | TRBV19 | - | CASSITGSSYNSPLHF | TGTGCCAGTAGTATCACAGGGAGCTCCTATAATTCACCCCTCCACTTT
TRBJ1-2 | - | TRBV5-1 | - | CASSLGQSTYGYTF | TGCGCCAGCAGCTTGGGACAGTCGACCTATGGCTACACCTTC
TRBJ1-5 | - | TRBV29-1 | - | CSAGGGNQPQHF | TGCAGCGCCGGAGGGGGGAATCAGCCCCAGCATTTT
TRBJ2-5 | TRBD2 | TRBV11-2 | - | CASSPRAGLAGRRETQYF | TGTGCCAGCAGCCCACGCGCTGGACTAGCGGGCCGACGGGAGACCCAGTACTTC
TRBJ2-7 | - | TRBV6-5 | - | CASSGTGTSYEQYF | TGTGCCAGCAGTGGGACGGGTACCTCCTACGAGCAGTACTTC
TRBJ2-1 | - | TRBV7-9 | - | CASSLTYEVGNEQFF | TGTGCCAGCAGCTTAACTTACGAAGTCGGAAATGAGCAGTTCTTC
TRBJ2-7 | TRBD1 | TRBV7-9 | - | CASSPRGPSSYEQYF | TGTGCCAGCAGCCCCAGGGGGCCCAGCTCCTACGAGCAGTACTTC
TRBJ2-3 | - | TRBV5-8 | - | CASSRGFGDTQYF | TGTGCCAGCAGCCGAGGCTTCGGGGATACGCAGTATTTT
TRBJ1-2 | TRBD1 | TRBV6-1 | - | CASSGTGVSYGYTF | TGTGCCAGCAGTGGCACAGGGGTAAGCTATGGCTACACCTTC
TRBJ2-1 | - | TRBV18 | once | CASSMRVSGGGNEQFF | TGTGCCAGCTCTATGAGGGTCTCAGGAGGGGGCAATGAGCAGTTCTTC
TRBJ2-2 | TRBD1 | TRBV4-1 | - | CASSGQGVIAGELFF | TGCGCCAGCAGCGGACAGGGGGTGATCGCCGGGGAGCTGTTTTTT
TRBJ2-5 | TRBD1 | TRBV4-2 | - | CASSQTDRSMETQYF | TGTGCCAGCAGCCAAACGGACAGGAGCATGGAGACCCAGTACTTC
TRBJ2-2 | TRBD1 | TRBV5-4 | - | CASSSGQGARPGELFF | TGTGCCAGCAGTTCAGGACAGGGGGCGCGTCCCGGGGAGCTGTTTTTT